What follows is one T cell receptor beta chain and its context. This specimen comes from a study of CD8 T cells in ankylosing spondylitis. TCRdb fed the 5' RACE reads into MiXCR, producing one record per CDR3 protein. The sample holds roughly 26,000 distinct CDR3 sequences; roughly 13% are singletons and the top ten take around 30%. The V gene's germline CDR1 is MNHEY and CDR2 SVGEGT. The CDR3 length is 13 residues. The V end lost 2 bases, the J end lost 2 bases, and 6 bases lay between the germline ends. This clonotype was obtained from a male donor with ankylosing spondylitis or in good health (not recorded which). Sequenced material: blood. The gene calls are TRBV6-2 or TRBV6-3 and TRBJ2-5; D gene ambiguous. This CDR3 reads CASSYEPQETQYF. The CDR3 DNA reads TGTGCCAGCAGTTACGAACCTCAAGAGACCCAGTACTTC.